This T cell receptor beta chain emerged from a study of blood T cell repertoires in COVID-19. Original handling: Amplification of reference gene primers provided the estimated nucleated cell counts. Repertoires were generated with immunoSEQ multiplex PCR, while TCRdb's copy carries only in-frame clones and drops some. V, J and clone size were drawn from that table, and D and trimming were deduced from the DNA. The data show 250,000 to 350,000 clones, with approximately 84% seen just once and roughly 1.5% held by the top ten. Seattle enrolled patients during active infection and tracked them longitudinally. Specimen: peripheral blood. The sequence derives from a human donor with COVID-19, enrolled during active disease. The donor label of this sample is uncertain.

Here the CDR3 DNA reads TGTGCCAGCAGCCACCGGGACAGGGGGCTGGATGAGCAGTTCTTC. The encoded protein is CASSHRDRGLDEQFF. The genes are TRBV21-1 and TRBJ2-1; no check of the table's D call, TRBD1, against the DNA was made. TRBV21-1 is reported as a pseudogene. This CDR3 region has 15 residues.